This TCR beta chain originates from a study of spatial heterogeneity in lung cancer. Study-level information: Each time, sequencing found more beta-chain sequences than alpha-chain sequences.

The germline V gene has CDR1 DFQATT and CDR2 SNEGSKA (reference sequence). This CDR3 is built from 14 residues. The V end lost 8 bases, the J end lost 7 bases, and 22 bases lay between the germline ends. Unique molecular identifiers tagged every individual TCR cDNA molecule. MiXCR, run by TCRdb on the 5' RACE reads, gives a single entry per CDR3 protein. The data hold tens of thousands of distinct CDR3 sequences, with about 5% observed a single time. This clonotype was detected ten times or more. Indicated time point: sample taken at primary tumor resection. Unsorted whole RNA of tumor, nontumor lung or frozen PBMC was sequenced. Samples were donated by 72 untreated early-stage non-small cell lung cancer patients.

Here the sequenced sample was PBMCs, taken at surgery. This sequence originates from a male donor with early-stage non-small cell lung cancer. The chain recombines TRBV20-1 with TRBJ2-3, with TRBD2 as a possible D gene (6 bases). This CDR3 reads CSPALASEGNTQYF. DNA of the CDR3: TGCAGTCCTGCTTTGGCTAGCGAAGGGAATACGCAGTATTTT.